This entry concerns a single T cell receptor beta chain. One base away lies a much larger clone, so this may be a sequencing read error. Looked up from germline, CDR1 is SNHLY and CDR2 is FYNNEI. V lost 11 bases, J lost 2 bases, and 11 bases stayed unmatched. CDR3 length equals 16 residues. CDR3 regions were amplified by Arm-PCR using iRepertoire HTBI primers to build TCR beta libraries. TCRdb processed the multiplex PCR reads anew with MiXCR; each CDR3 protein has one entry. The sample shows 600,000 to 650,000 distinct CDR3 sequences, 16% of them seen only once. This specimen belongs to a study of regulatory T cells in long-lasting Graves disease. Time point noted: newly diagnosed GD, antithyroid drugs for less than 3 months. The TCR library used RNA extracted from PBMCs. This same sample was also taken into another study, of T cells in Graves' hyperthyroidism and ophthalmopathy. That publication notes: Uncontrolled infection, other autoimmune disease, pregnancy and lactation each barred patients from inclusion. Diagnosis relied on clinical symptoms, serum thyroxine and TRAb, thyroid ultrasound and orbital computed tomography.

The rearrangement uses TRBV2 and TRBJ2-2; the match to TRBD2 covers 10 bases. The sequencing here drew on peripheral blood mononuclear cells (PBMCs), taken at new diagnosis, from a patient treated with antithyroid drugs. The receptor's source is a woman aged 25 to 39 with Graves disease. The CDR3 DNA sequence: TGTGCCGGCACCGTAGGACTAGCGGATAACACCGGGGAGCTGTTTTTT. Translation gives CAGTVGLADNTGELFF.